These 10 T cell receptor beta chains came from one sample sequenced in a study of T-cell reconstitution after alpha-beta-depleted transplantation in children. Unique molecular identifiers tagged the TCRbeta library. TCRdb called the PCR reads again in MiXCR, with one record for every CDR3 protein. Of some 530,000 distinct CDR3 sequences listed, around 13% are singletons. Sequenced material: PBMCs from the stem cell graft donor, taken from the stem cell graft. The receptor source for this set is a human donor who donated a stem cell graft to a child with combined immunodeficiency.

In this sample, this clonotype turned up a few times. This CDR3 reads CASRGTSGETQYF. In DNA, the CDR3 is TGTGCCAGCAGAGGGACTAGCGGAGAGACCCAGTACTTC. The rearrangement links TRBV12-3 or TRBV12-4 to TRBJ2-5; 11 bases are a match to TRBD2. J was trimmed by 4 bases and V by 6 bases; bases with no gene match: 1. The CDR3 is 13 residues long.

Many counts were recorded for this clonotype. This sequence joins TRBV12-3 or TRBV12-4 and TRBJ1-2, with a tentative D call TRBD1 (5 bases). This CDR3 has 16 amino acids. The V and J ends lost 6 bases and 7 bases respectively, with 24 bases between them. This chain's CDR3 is CASRSWGEGRGGGYTF. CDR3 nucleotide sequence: TGTGCCAGCAGGTCCTGGGGGGAAGGGCGCGGGGGTGGCTACACCTTC.

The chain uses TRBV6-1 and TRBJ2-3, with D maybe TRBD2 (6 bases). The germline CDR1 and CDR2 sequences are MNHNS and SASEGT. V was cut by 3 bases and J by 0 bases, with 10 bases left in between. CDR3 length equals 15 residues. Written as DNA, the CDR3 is TGTGCCAGCAGTGAGTGGAGCGGGAGCACAGATACGCAGTATTTT. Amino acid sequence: CASSEWSGSTDTQYF.

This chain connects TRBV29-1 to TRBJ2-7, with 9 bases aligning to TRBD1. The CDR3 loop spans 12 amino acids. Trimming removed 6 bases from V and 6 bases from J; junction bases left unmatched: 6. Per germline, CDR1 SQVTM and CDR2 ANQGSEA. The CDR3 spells CSVPGQGTEQYF. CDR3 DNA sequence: TGCAGCGTGCCGGGACAGGGAACCGAGCAGTACTTC.

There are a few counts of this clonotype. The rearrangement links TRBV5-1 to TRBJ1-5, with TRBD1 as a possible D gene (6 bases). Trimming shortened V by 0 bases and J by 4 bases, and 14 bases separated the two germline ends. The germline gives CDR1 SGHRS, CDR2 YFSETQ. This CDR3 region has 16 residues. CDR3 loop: CASSLAPTGSNQPQHF. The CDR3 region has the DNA TGCGCCAGCAGCTTGGCACCGACAGGCTCTAATCAGCCCCAGCATTTT.

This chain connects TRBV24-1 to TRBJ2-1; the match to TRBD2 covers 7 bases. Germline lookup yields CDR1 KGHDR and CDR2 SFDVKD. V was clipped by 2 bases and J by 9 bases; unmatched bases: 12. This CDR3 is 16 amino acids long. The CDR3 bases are TGTGCCACCAGTGATTCCTGGGGGGGAGATGCTTTTGAGCAGTTCTTC. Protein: CATSDSWGGDAFEQFF.

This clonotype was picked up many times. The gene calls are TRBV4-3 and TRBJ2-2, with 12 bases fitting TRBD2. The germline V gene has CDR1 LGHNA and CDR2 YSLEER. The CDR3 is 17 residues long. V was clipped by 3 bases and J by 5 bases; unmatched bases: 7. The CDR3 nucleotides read TGCGCCAGCAGCCATGAACTAGCGGGAGGATATACCGGGGAGCTGTTTTTT. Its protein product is CASSHELAGGYTGELFF.

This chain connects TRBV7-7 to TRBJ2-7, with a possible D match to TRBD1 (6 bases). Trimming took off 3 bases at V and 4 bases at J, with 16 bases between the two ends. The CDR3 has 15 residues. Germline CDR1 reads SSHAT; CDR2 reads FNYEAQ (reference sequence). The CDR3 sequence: CASSFRQVTGYEQYF. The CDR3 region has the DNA TGTGCCAGCAGCTTCCGACAGGTGACGGGGTACGAGCAGTACTTC.

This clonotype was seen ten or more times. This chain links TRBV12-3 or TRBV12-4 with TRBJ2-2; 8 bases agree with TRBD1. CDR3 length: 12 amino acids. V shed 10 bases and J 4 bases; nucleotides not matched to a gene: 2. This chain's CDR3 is CAITGGTGELFF. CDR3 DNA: TGTGCCATCACAGGGGGCACCGGGGAGCTGTTTTTT.

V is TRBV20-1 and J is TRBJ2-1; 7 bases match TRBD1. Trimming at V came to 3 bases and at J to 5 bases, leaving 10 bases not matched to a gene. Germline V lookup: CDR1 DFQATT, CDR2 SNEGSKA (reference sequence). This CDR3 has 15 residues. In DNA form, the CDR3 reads TGCAGTGCTAGTCGGGTGACAGGGATGGACAATGAGCAGTTCTTC. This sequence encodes CSASRVTGMDNEQFF.